Listed here are 26 T cell receptor beta chains from one sample, sequenced in a study of regulatory T cells in long-lasting Graves disease. TCR beta libraries were built with iRepertoire HTBI primers and Arm-PCR of CDR3 regions. Via MiXCR, TCRdb re-called the multiplex PCR reads, giving one row per CDR3 protein. The sample holds 440,000 or so distinct CDR3 sequences, about 15% seen once. Time point here: newly diagnosed GD, antithyroid drugs for less than 3 months. PBMC RNA was the source of the TCR library. The same sample was also studied in work on T cells in Graves' hyperthyroidism and ophthalmopathy.

Material: peripheral blood mononuclear cells (PBMCs), obtained at new diagnosis, from a patient treated with antithyroid drugs. The receptors here all came from a woman aged 25 to 45 with Graves disease.

This clonotype was counted once. A much larger clone differs by one base, so this may be a read error. J is TRBJ2-5 and V is TRBV5-1; 7 bases agree with TRBD1. The CDR3 is 14 amino acids. Germline-derived CDR1 and CDR2 are SGHRS and YFSETQ. V dropped 6 bases and J dropped 11; count of bases not matched to a gene: 16. As DNA, the CDR3 is TGCGCCAGCACCCGGGACAGAGGGTACGATGAGCAGTACTTC. Translating gives CASTRDRGYDEQYF.

This clonotype was recorded at least ten times. Here the CDR3 reads CASSRQAGLQETQYF. CDR3 DNA sequence: TGTGCCAGCAGCCGACAAGCAGGACTCCAAGAGACCCAGTACTTC. V gene TRBV7-3 combines with J gene TRBJ2-5; tentative D call: TRBD2 (5 bases). The germline gives CDR1 SGHTA, CDR2 FQGTGA. The V end was cut by 5 bases, the J end by 1 base, with 14 bases between. This CDR3 comprises 15 residues.

The chain couples TRBV30 to TRBJ1-1; TRBD1 matches 9 bases. Germline assignment: CDR1 GTSNPN and CDR2 SVGIG (reference sequence). V shed 0 bases and J 0 bases; nucleotides not matched to a gene: 8. The CDR3 is made up of 17 amino acids. This chain's CDR3 is CAWSVPGTGRMNTEAFF. CDR3 sequence (DNA): TGTGCCTGGAGTGTTCCCGGGACAGGGAGGATGAACACTGAAGCTTTCTTT.

The CDR3 loop reads CAIRETGGDGYGYTF. CDR3 bases: TGTGCCATCAGGGAGACAGGGGGCGATGGCTATGGCTACACCTTC. This chain connects TRBV10-3 to TRBJ1-2; 10 bases match TRBD1. There are 15 residues in the CDR3. Germline CDR1 ENHRY, CDR2 SYGVKD. The trim removed 6 bases at V and 4 bases at J, leaving 8 bases unmatched.

This clonotype was detected a few times. The rearrangement joins TRBV29-1 to TRBJ1-3; perhaps TRBD1 as D (6 bases). CDR3 size: 14 residues. The ends were cut back, 4 bases at V and 3 bases at J, with 13 bases in the middle. Germline V lookup: CDR1 SQVTM, CDR2 ANQGSEA. CDR3 region: CSVGGQGYGNTIYF. In DNA, the CDR3 is TGCAGCGTTGGAGGGCAGGGGTATGGAAACACCATATATTTT. Based on the CDR3 plus reference TRBV29-1 and TRBJ1-3, the full variable domain is SAVISQKPSRDICQRGTSLTIQCQVDSQVTMMFWYRQQPGQSLTLIATANQGSEATYESGFVIDKFPISRPNLTFSTLTVSNMSPEDSSIYLCSVGGQGYGNTIYFGEGSWLTVV.

This clonotype came up many times. The chain is built from TRBV3-1 and TRBJ2-1; 8 bases match TRBD2. J lost 4 bases, V lost 8 bases, and 10 bases had no gene match. This CDR3 has 15 amino acids. Germline V gene lookup returns CDR1 LGHDT and CDR2 YNNKEL (reference sequence). The CDR3 is CASYTGGPRYNEQFF. CDR3 coding DNA: TGTGCCAGCTATACGGGAGGGCCTCGATACAATGAGCAGTTCTTC.

This clonotype was observed a handful of times. V and J are TRBV5-6 and TRBJ1-1, with TRBD1 matching 10 bases. The CDR3 sequence is 15 residues long. The germline V gene has CDR1 SGHDT and CDR2 YYEEEE. Losses at the gene ends were 4 bases for V and 4 bases for J; bases not matched to a gene: 7. This chain's CDR3 is CASSHRTGGTTEAFF. The CDR3 DNA is TGTGCCAGCAGCCATAGGACAGGGGGGACCACTGAAGCTTTCTTT.

This clonotype has a count of ten or more. This rearrangement joins TRBV7-9 to TRBJ2-2, with TRBD1 matching over 9 bases. Germline trimming cut 5 bases from V and 4 bases from J; bases unmatched to any gene: 8. The CDR3 spans 16 residues. CDR1 is SEHNR and CDR2 is FQNEAQ in the germline V gene (reference sequence). CDR3 protein: CASSRGTGRSTGELFF. The CDR3 nucleotides read TGTGCCAGCAGCCGAGGGACAGGGAGGTCCACCGGGGAGCTGTTTTTT.

In its sample, this clonotype was seen many times. This chain joins TRBV11-2 and TRBJ1-1; weak D call: TRBD1 (5 bases). Looked up from germline, CDR1 is SGHAT and CDR2 is FQNNGV. The V and J ends lost 5 bases and 5 bases respectively, with 15 bases between them. The CDR3 totals 14 residues. The CDR3, as DNA: TGTGCCAGCAGCCCCATGGGGGGGTCGACTGAAGCTTTCTTT. Its translation is CASSPMGGSTEAFF.

This clonotype was found a few times. V gene TRBV2 combines with J gene TRBJ2-1; 9 bases are a match to TRBD2. Germline V gene data show CDR1 as SNHLY and CDR2 as FYNNEI. J was trimmed by 5 bases and V by 7 bases; bases with no gene match: 9. CDR3 length equals 15 residues. CDR3 in amino acids: CASKVTASGNNEQFF. CDR3 sequence (DNA): TGTGCCAGCAAGGTTACGGCTAGCGGGAACAATGAGCAGTTCTTC.

The gene calls are TRBV7-2 and TRBJ2-1; 9 bases fit TRBD2. With V trimmed by 8 bases and J by 2 bases, 16 bases remained unmatched. The CDR3 has 18 residues. Germline V gene data show CDR1 as SGHTA and CDR2 as FQGNSA. CDR3 in amino acids: CASSDPSLSGRPYNEQFF. The CDR3 DNA is TGTGCCAGCTCGGACCCTTCTCTCAGCGGGAGGCCCTACAATGAGCAGTTCTTC.

The gene calls are TRBV10-3 and TRBJ2-7; 7 positions agree with TRBD1. The CDR3 contains 15 residues. Germline CDR1 reads ENHRY; CDR2 reads SYGVKD. Trimming at V came to 4 bases and at J to 5 bases, leaving 11 bases not matched to a gene. CDR3 loop: CAISGGKTTGDEQYF. CDR3 DNA: TGTGCCATCAGTGGCGGAAAGACAACAGGGGACGAGCAGTACTTC.

This clonotype was seen only a few times. The CDR3: CASRNRLGRQETQYF. CDR3 DNA: TGTGCCAGCAGAAACCGACTAGGAAGACAAGAGACCCAGTACTTC. The chain recombines TRBV6-2 or TRBV6-3 with TRBJ2-5; D may be TRBD2 (6 bases). Per germline, CDR1 MNHEY and CDR2 SVGEGT. CDR3 length equals 15 residues. V was cut by 6 bases and J by 2 bases, with 16 bases left in between.

There are a few counts of this clonotype. A read error may explain this, as a much larger clone is one base away. The chain joins TRBV6-2 or TRBV6-3 to TRBJ1-4, with TRBD1 as a possible D gene (5 bases). In germline, CDR1 is MNHEY, CDR2 SVGEGT. V lost 6 bases, J lost 14 bases, and 22 bases lay in between. The length of the CDR3 is 14 residues. The CDR3 region is CASRGGGRETILFF. For the CDR3, the DNA is TGTGCCAGCAGAGGTGGGGGTCGGGAGACAATTCTGTTTTTT.

This clonotype was counted a few times. This clone may be a read error of a much larger clone one base away. V is TRBV11-1 and J is TRBJ2-1; 9 bases match TRBD2. CDR1 SGHAT and CDR2 FQDESV come from the germline V gene (reference sequence). The CDR3 extends over 14 amino acids. V dropped 1 base and J dropped 10; count of bases not matched to a gene: 5. The CDR3 DNA is TGTGCCAGCAGCTTAGAACTAGCGGGCTACGAGCAGTTCTTC. It yields the protein CASSLELAGYEQFF. Filled out from reference TRBV11-1 and TRBJ2-1, the complete variable domain reads EAEVAQSPRYKITEKSQAVAFWCDPISGHATLYWYRQILGQGPELLVQFQDESVVDDSQLPKDRFSAERLKGVDSTLKIQPAELGDSAMYLCASSLELAGYEQFFGPGTRLTVL.

This clonotype occurred many times. The V and J genes are TRBV20-1 and TRBJ2-3, with D possibly matching TRBD2 (6 bases). This CDR3 contains 18 residues. The germline V gene encodes CDR1 DFQATT and CDR2 SNEGSKA (reference sequence). Trimming stripped 0 bases from V and 3 bases from J, with 22 bases between. DNA for the CDR3: TGCAGTGCTAGAGATCCTTTGCGGATACTGGGGAGGACAGATACGCAGTATTTT. Amino acids: CSARDPLRILGRTDTQYF.

Ten or more counts support this clonotype. CDR3 loop: CATSRTNTGELFF. The CDR3 nucleotides read TGTGCTACGAGCAGGACGAACACCGGGGAGCTGTTTTTT. The V and J genes are TRBV2 and TRBJ2-2; D is undetermined. The CDR3 runs 13 residues. Germline V lookup: CDR1 SNHLY, CDR2 FYNNEI.

This sequence joins TRBV27 and TRBJ2-2, with D perhaps matching TRBD1 (6 bases). The CDR3 consists of 16 residues. CDR1 and CDR2 from the germline V gene are MNHEY and SMNVEV (reference sequence). Trimming shortened V by 2 bases and J by 2 bases, and 12 bases separated the two germline ends. CDR3 in DNA: TGTGCCAGCAGTTTAGGGGGCGCATTAAACACCGGGGAGCTGTTTTTT. Its translation: CASSLGGALNTGELFF.

This clonotype came up many times. The rearrangement uses TRBV2 and TRBJ2-5, with D perhaps matching TRBD1 (5 bases). The germline V gene encodes CDR1 SNHLY and CDR2 FYNNEI. The V and J ends lost 6 bases and 3 bases respectively, with 11 bases between them. The CDR3 contains 13 residues. CDR3 in amino acids: CASRFQGKETQYF. The CDR3 DNA reads TGTGCCAGCAGGTTTCAGGGAAAAGAGACCCAGTACTTC.

This clonotype showed up many times. This sequence joins TRBV5-4 and TRBJ2-3; 7 bases align to TRBD1. With 4 bases clipped from V and 0 bases from J, the junction kept 5 bases outside the gene matches. Looked up from germline, CDR1 is SGHNT and CDR2 is YYREEE (reference sequence). The CDR3 runs 15 residues. The CDR3 is CASSTGQPSTDTQYF. The DNA for the CDR3 is TGTGCCAGCAGCACGGGACAGCCTAGCACAGATACGCAGTATTTT.

This clonotype appeared many times. This rearrangement joins TRBV20-1 to TRBJ2-5; a weak D match, TRBD2 (5 bases). Germline V gives CDR1 DFQATT, CDR2 SNEGSKA (reference sequence). V shed 4 bases and J shed 5 bases, with 14 bases lying between them. The CDR3 length is 13 residues. CDR3 protein: CSATRGVGETQYF. The CDR3 bases are TGCAGTGCTACCCGGGGAGTTGGGGAGACCCAGTACTTC.

The chain recombines TRBV25-1 with TRBJ2-1; 12 bases match TRBD2. The CDR3 spans 17 residues. Germline V CDR1 and CDR2: MGHDK, SYGVNS. With 4 bases clipped from V and 1 base from J, the junction kept 5 bases outside the gene matches. The CDR3 is CASSGRTSGVSYNEQFF. DNA for the CDR3: TGTGCCAGCAGTGGGAGGACTAGCGGGGTTTCCTACAATGAGCAGTTCTTC. Looking up the rest from reference TRBV25-1 and TRBJ2-1 gives the full variable domain: EADIYQTPRYLVIGTGKKITLECSQTMGHDKMYWYQQDPGMELHLIHYSYGVNSTEKGDLSSESTVSRIRTEHFPLTLESARPSHTSQYLCASSGRTSGVSYNEQFFGPGTRLTVL.

This clonotype was seen more than once but under ten times. The chain couples TRBV6-1 to TRBJ1-5; D is possibly TRBD1 (5 bases). V was shortened by 6 bases and J by 9 bases, with 12 bases between the two germline ends. The CDR3 runs to 12 residues. In germline, CDR1 is MNHNS, CDR2 SASEGT. The CDR3 DNA reads as TGTGCCAGCAGCCCCAGCGGGGGGCCCCAGCATTTT. Translated, it gives CASSPSGGPQHF.

This clonotype was detected many times. V usage is TRBV11-2 and J usage is TRBJ2-7; D ambiguous. This CDR3 is 14 amino acids long. Germline V gene sequence: CDR1 SGHAT, CDR2 FQNNGV. V was trimmed by 0 bases and J by 0 bases, leaving 6 bases between them. The CDR3 region is CASSLDLNSYEQYF. CDR3 DNA: TGTGCCAGCAGCTTAGACTTGAACTCCTACGAGCAGTACTTC.

This clonotype was found many times. The chain has TRBV30 and TRBJ1-5; D not certain. Trimming removed 0 bases at V and 0 bases at J, with 6 bases between. Germline V gene lookup returns CDR1 GTSNPN and CDR2 SVGIG (reference sequence). The CDR3 runs to 14 residues. The CDR3 region is CAWSVPPSNQPQHF. CDR3 DNA sequence: TGTGCCTGGAGTGTACCCCCTAGCAATCAGCCCCAGCATTTT. The full variable domain, rest sourced from reference TRBV30 and TRBJ1-5, is SQTIHQWPATLVQPVGSPLSLECTVEGTSNPNLYWYRQAAGRGLQLLFYSVGIGQISSEVPQNLSASRPQDRQFILSSKKLLLSDSGFYLCAWSVPPSNQPQHFGDGTRLSIL.

On this clonotype: This sequence may be a read error, since a much larger clone differs from it by one base. The rearrangement joins TRBV5-1 to TRBJ2-7; 7 positions agree with TRBD2. J gave up 5 bases and V 5 bases, and 10 bases lay outside the gene matches. This CDR3 spans 14 amino acids. Germline CDR1 is SGHRS and CDR2 is YFSETQ. The CDR3 DNA reads as TGCGCCAGCAGAGATCCTAGCGGCTACCACGAGCAGTACTTC. Protein: CASRDPSGYHEQYF.